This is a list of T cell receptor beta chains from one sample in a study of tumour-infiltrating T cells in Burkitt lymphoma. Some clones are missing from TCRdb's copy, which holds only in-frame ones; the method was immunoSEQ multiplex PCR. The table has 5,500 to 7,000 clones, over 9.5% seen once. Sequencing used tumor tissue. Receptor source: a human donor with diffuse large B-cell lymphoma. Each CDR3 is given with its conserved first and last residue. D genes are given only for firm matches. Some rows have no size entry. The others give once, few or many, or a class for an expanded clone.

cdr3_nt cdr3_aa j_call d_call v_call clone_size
TGTGCCTGGAGTGCCCAGTTCTCTGGAAACACCATATATTTT CAWSAQFSGNTIYF TRBJ1-3 NA TRBV30 NA
TGTGCCAGTTGCACCCTAGCGGGGGGAGTCGGGGAGCTGTTTTTT CASCTLAGGVGELFF TRBJ2-2 TRBD2 TRBV19 NA
TGTGCCAGCAGCCCCGGACAGGGTATCTATGGCTACACCTTC CASSPGQGIYGYTF TRBJ1-2 TRBD1 TRBV13 NA
TGTGCCAGCAGCCTTAGCACAGATACGCAGTATTTT CASSLSTDTQYF TRBJ2-3 NA TRBV5-4 few
TGTGCCAGCAGTTTAGCAGGTAATCAGCCCCAGCATTTT CASSLAGNQPQHF TRBJ1-5 NA TRBV28 NA
TGCGCCCCTTCGGCCGGGCTCACCCCCGGGGAGCTGTTTTTT CAPSAGLTPGELFF TRBJ2-2 NA TRBV23-1 medium-sized
TGTGCCAGCAGCTTGCTGGACGGCCAGAGAATGCTTGGCTACACCTTC CASSLLDGQRMLGYTF TRBJ1-2 NA TRBV5-5 NA
TGCGCCAGCAGCTGGCCAGGGAGCGATGAGCAGTTCTTC CASSWPGSDEQFF TRBJ2-1 NA TRBV5-1 NA
TGCGCCAGCAATAGGACAGGGAGGGATAATTCACCCCTCCACTTT CASNRTGRDNSPLHF TRBJ1-6 TRBD1 TRBV10-1 few
TGTGCCAGCAGTGAAGCGCGCTCAGATGGCTACACCTTC CASSEARSDGYTF TRBJ1-2 NA TRBV2 few
TGTGCCAGCAGCTTGGCCGCCTTCACCGGGGCCCCCTACGAGCAGTACTTC CASSLAAFTGAPYEQYF TRBJ2-7 NA TRBV5-6 NA
TGTGCCAGCAGCTTCCTGAAGAGGGCAAGCACTGAAGCTTTCTTT CASSFLKRASTEAFF TRBJ1-1 NA TRBV5-1 NA
TGTGCCAGCAGTGCAATAAATAATTCACCCCTCCACTTT CASSAINNSPLHF TRBJ1-6 NA TRBV2 few
TGTGCCAGCGGGCAGGGGGCGCGGGAGCAGTACTTC CASGQGAREQYF TRBJ2-7 TRBD1 TRBV6-5 few
TGTGCCATCAGTAAAATACAGGGGAGCGAGACCCAGTACTTC CAISKIQGSETQYF TRBJ2-5 TRBD1 TRBV10-3 few
TGTGCCAGCAGCGAAAGGACAACGAACACCGGGGAGCTGTTTTTT CASSERTTNTGELFF TRBJ2-2 NA TRBV9 few
TGTGCCATCAGTGAGTCACGGGCCCAGAACACTGAAGCTTTCTTT CAISESRAQNTEAFF TRBJ1-1 NA TRBV10-3 NA
TGTGCCAGCAGCTTAGGACTTGGCCCAAACACTGAAGCTTTCTTT CASSLGLGPNTEAFF TRBJ1-1 NA TRBV13 NA
TGTGCCAGCAGTTACAGGGAAGGGAGCACTGAAGCTTTCTTT CASSYREGSTEAFF TRBJ1-1 NA TRBV2 few
TGTGCCAGCAGCCTGCTGGCGGTGTATTCACCCCTCCACTTT CASSLLAVYSPLHF TRBJ1-6 NA TRBV7-2 NA
TGTGCCAGCAGCCAGATCGGGGGCGGGCGTGAAGCTTTCTTT CASSQIGGGREAFF TRBJ1-1 NA TRBV13 NA
TGTGCCAGCAGTTCACAGGGGGCTCATGGCTACACCTTC CASSSQGAHGYTF TRBJ1-2 TRBD1 TRBV2 NA
TGTGCCAGCAGTGGGGGCGCACTCAATCAGCCCCAGCATTTT CASSGGALNQPQHF TRBJ1-5 NA TRBV6-1 NA
TGCGCCAGCAGCCGCGGGACAGACCAAGAGACCCAGTACTTC CASSRGTDQETQYF TRBJ2-5 NA TRBV4-1 few
TGCGCCAGCAGTAAGGCGGACGGGAGCTATGGCTACACCTTC CASSKADGSYGYTF TRBJ1-2 NA TRBV10-2 few
TGCGCCAGCAGCCAAGATTGGCTAGCGGGGGAGGTGGAGACCCAGTACTTC CASSQDWLAGEVETQYF TRBJ2-5 TRBD2 TRBV4-3 few
TGTGCCAGCAGCTCCGACCGTAATTCACCCCTCCACTTT CASSSDRNSPLHF TRBJ1-6 NA TRBV7-7 NA
TGCAGCGTTGTCGGGGGCGAGAGAACAGACTACAATGAGCAGTTCTTC CSVVGGERTDYNEQFF TRBJ2-1 NA TRBV29-1 NA
TGTGCCAGCAGTTTAGCTTATAGCAATCAGCCCCAGCATTTT CASSLAYSNQPQHF TRBJ1-5 NA TRBV27 NA
TGTGCCTCCAGACCGAGCGGGGCCTACAATGAGCAGTTCTTC CASRPSGAYNEQFF TRBJ2-1 TRBD2 TRBV19 few
TGTGCCAGCAGTCGCGGCACTCCGGGGGGCGCAGATACGCAGTATTTT CASSRGTPGGADTQYF TRBJ2-3 NA TRBV13 few
TGTGCCAGCAGCTCCGGGACAGGGGGTTCTTATAATTCACCCCTCCACTTT CASSSGTGGSYNSPLHF TRBJ1-6 TRBD1 TRBV11-2 few
TGCAGTGCCCCTCGGCACACTGAAGCTTTCTTT CSAPRHTEAFF TRBJ1-1 NA TRBV20-1 NA
TGCGCCAGCAGCCAAGAACCTGGACCGGGCGAGCAGTACTTC CASSQEPGPGEQYF TRBJ2-7 NA TRBV4-3 few
TGTGCCAGCAAGACGACAGCGGGAGACTACAATGAGCAGTTCTTC CASKTTAGDYNEQFF TRBJ2-1 TRBD2 TRBV7-2 NA
TGCGCCAGCAGTGAGAGCAATGTCAATCAGCCCCAGCATTTT CASSESNVNQPQHF TRBJ1-5 NA TRBV10-2 NA
TGTGCCAGTAGCCCAGGGTACGTCCAGCCCCAGCATTTT CASSPGYVQPQHF TRBJ1-5 NA TRBV19 few
TGCGCCAGCAGCCCGGGGGGCCGAAGCTCCTACAATGAGCAGTTCTTC CASSPGGRSSYNEQFF TRBJ2-1 NA TRBV5-1 few
TGTGCCAGTAGCTTCGGGACTCTGAACACCGGGGAGCTGTTTTTT CASSFGTLNTGELFF TRBJ2-2 NA TRBV19 NA
TGTGCCAGCAGACGGACTAGCGGAACCTACGAGCAGTACTTC CASRRTSGTYEQYF TRBJ2-7 TRBD2 TRBV18 NA
TGTGCCAGCAGCCTCTCCGGGGGGAACACTGAAGCTTTCTTT CASSLSGGNTEAFF TRBJ1-1 NA TRBV7-9 few
TGTGCCAGCAAGCGCTCGGCAGAACGAACCGGGACAGGGGGTCCTCTTGTTACCTTC CASKRSAERTGTGGPLVTF TRBJ1-2 TRBD1 TRBV7-9 few
TGTGCCTGGAGTAACAGGGGGAACACTGAAGCTTTCTTT CAWSNRGNTEAFF TRBJ1-1 TRBD1 TRBV30 NA
TGTGCCAGCAACAGGGTGTACACTGAAGCTTTCTTT CASNRVYTEAFF TRBJ1-1 NA TRBV6-1 NA
TGTGCCACAAAGAGGACATCCGGGGCCAACGTCCTGACTTTC CATKRTSGANVLTF TRBJ2-6 NA TRBV19 NA